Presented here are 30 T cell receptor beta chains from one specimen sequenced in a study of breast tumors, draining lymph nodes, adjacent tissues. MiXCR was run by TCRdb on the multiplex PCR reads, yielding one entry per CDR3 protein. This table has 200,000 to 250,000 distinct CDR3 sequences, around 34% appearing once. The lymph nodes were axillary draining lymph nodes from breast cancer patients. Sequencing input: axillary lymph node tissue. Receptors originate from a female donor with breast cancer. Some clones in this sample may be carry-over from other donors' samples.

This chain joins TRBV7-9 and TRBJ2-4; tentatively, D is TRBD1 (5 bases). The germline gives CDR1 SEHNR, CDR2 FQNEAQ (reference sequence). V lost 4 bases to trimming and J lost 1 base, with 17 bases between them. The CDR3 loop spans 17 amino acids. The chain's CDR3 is CASSSRGASTAKNIQYF. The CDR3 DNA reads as TGTGCCAGCAGCTCCCGTGGGGCTTCTACTGCCAAAAACATTCAGTACTTC. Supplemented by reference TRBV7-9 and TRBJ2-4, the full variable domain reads DTGVSQNPRHKITKRGQNVTFRCDPISEHNRLYWYRQTLGQGPEFLTYFQNEAQLEKSRLLSDRFSAERPKGSFSTLEIQRTEQGDSAMYLCASSSRGASTAKNIQYFGAGTRLSVL.

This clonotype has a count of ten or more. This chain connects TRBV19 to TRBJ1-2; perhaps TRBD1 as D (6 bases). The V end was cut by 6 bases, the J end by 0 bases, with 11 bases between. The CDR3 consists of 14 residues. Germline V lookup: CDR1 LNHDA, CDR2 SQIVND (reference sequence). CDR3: CASRGRTANYGYTF. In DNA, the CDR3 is TGTGCCAGTAGGGGACGGACAGCTAACTATGGCTACACCTTC.

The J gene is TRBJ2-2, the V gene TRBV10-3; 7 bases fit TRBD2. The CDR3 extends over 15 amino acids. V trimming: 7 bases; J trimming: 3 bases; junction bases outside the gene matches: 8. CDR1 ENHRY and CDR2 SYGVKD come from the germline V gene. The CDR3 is CAINMGAGDTGELFF. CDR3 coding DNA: TGTGCCATCAACATGGGTGCGGGGGACACCGGGGAGCTGTTTTTT.

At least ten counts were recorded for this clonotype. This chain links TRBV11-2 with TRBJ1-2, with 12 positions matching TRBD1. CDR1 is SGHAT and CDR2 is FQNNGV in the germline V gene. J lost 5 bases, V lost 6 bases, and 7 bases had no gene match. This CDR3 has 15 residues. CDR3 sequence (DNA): TGTGCCAGCAGTTATGGGACAGGGGGCAGATATGGCTACACCTTC. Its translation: CASSYGTGGRYGYTF. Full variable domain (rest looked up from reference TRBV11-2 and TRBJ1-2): EAGVAQSPRYKIIEKRQSVAFWCNPISGHATLYWYQQILGQGPKLLIQFQNNGVVDDSQLPKDRFSAERLKGVDSTLKIQPAKLEDSAVYLCASSYGTGGRYGYTFGSGTRLTVV.

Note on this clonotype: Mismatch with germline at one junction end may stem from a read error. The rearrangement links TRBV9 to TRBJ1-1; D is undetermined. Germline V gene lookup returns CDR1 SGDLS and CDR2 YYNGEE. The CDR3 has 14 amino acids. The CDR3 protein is CASSVQTVNTEAFF. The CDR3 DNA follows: TGCGCCAGCAGCGTACAGACCGTGAACACTGAAGCTTTCTTT.

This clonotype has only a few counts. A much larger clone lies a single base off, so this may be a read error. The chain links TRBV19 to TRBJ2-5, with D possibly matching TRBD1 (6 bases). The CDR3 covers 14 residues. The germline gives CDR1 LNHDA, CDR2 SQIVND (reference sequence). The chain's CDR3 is CASSIGTGQEAQYF. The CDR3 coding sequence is TGTGCCAGTAGTATCGGGACGGGACAAGAGGCCCAGTACTTC.

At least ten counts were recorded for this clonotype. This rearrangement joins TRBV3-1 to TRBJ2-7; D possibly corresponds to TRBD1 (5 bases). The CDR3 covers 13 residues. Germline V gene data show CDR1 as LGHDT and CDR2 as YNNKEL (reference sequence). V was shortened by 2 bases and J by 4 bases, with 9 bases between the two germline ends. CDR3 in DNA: TGTGCCAGCAGCCAAAGAGACAGTTACGAGCAGTACTTC. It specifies CASSQRDSYEQYF.

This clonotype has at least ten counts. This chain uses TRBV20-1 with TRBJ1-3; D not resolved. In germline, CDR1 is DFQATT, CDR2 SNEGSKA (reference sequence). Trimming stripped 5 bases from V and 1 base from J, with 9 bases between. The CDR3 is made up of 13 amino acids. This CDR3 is CSAPGDSGNTIYF. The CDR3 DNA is TGCAGTGCTCCAGGAGATTCTGGAAACACCATATATTTT.

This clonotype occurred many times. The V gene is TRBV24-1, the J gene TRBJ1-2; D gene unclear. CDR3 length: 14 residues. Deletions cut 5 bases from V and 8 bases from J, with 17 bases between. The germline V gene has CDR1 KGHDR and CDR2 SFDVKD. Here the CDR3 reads CATSGSLSEGGYTF. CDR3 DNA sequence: TGTGCCACCAGTGGGTCCCTTTCGGAGGGAGGCTACACCTTC.

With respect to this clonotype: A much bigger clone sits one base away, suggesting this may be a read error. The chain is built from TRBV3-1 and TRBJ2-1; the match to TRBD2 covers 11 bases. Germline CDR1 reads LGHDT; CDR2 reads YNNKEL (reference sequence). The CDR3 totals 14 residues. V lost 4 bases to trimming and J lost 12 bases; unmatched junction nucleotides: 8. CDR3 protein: CASSLSGRAYVQFF. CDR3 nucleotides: TGTGCCAGCAGCCTTAGCGGGAGGGCCTATGTGCAGTTCTTC.

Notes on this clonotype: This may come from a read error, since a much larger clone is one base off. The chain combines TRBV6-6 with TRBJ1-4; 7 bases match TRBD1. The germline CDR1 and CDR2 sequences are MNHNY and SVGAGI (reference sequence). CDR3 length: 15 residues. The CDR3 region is CASSHSTGSNEKLFF. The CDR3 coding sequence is TGTGCCAGCAGTCACTCGACAGGGAGTAATGAAAAACTGTTTTTT.

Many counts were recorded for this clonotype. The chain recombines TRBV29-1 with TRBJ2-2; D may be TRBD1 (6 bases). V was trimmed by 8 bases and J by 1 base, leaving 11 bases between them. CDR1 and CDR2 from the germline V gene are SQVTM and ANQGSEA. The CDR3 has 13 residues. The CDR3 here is CSTPGVNTGELFF. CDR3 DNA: TGCAGCACCCCAGGGGTGAACACCGGGGAGCTGTTTTTT.

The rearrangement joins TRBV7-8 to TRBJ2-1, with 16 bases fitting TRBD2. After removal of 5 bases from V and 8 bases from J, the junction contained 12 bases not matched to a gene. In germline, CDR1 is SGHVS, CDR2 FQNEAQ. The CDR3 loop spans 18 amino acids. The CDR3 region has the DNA TGTGCCAGCAGCCATGGGACTAGCGGGAGGGCCGGTTACCATGAGCAGTTCTTC. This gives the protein CASSHGTSGRAGYHEQFF.

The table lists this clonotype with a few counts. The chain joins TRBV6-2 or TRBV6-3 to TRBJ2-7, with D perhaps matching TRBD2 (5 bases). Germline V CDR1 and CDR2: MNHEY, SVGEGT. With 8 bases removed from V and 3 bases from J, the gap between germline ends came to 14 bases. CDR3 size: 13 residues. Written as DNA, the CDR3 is TGTGCCAGCTCCCCCGGGCGGGTCTACGAGCAGTACTTC. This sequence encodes CASSPGRVYEQYF.

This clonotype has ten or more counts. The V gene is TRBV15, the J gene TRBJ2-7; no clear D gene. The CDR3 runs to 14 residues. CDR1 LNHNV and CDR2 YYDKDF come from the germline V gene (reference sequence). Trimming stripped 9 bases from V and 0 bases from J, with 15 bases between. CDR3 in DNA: TGTGCCACAAGACGACCCGGGTCCTCCTACGAGCAGTACTTC. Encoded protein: CATRRPGSSYEQYF.

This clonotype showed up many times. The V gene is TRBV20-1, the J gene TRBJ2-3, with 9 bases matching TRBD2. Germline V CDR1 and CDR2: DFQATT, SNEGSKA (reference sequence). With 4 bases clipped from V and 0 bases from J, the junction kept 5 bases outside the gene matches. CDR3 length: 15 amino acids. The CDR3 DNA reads TGCAGTGCTACCCCGACTAGCGGCAGCACAGATACGCAGTATTTT. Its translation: CSATPTSGSTDTQYF.

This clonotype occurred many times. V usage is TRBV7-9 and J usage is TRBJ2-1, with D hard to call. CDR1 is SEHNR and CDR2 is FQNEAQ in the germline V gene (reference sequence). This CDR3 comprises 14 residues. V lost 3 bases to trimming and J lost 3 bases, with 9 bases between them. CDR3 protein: CASSFTGHYNEQFF. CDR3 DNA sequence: TGTGCCAGCAGCTTTACCGGGCACTACAATGAGCAGTTCTTC.

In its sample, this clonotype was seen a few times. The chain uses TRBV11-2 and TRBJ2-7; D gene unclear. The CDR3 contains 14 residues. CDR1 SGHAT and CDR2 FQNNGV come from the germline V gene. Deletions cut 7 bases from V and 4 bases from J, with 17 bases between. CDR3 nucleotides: TGTGCCAGCACCCCCGGCCCGACCATGTACGAGCAGTACTTC. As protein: CASTPGPTMYEQYF.

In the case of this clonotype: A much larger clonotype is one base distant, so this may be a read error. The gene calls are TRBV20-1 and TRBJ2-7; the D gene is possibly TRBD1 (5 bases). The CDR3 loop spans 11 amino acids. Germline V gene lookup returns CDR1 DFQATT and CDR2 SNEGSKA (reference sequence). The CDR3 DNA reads TGCAGTGCCCAACAGGTGGGCGAGCAGTCCTTC. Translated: CSAQQVGEQSF.

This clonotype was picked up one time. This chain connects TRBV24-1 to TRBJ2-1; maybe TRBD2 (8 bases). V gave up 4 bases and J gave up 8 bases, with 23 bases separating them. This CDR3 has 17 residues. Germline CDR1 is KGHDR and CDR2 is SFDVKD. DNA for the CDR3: TGTGCCACCAGTGACCCAGGACAGGCTAGCGGGCGAGATGAGCAGTTCTTC. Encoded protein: CATSDPGQASGRDEQFF.

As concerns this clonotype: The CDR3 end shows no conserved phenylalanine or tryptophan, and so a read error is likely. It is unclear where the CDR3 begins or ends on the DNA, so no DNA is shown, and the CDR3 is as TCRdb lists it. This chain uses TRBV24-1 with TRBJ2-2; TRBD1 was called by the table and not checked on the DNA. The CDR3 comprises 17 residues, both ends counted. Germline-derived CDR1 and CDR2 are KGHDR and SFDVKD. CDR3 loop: CATSDLRAGESHRGAVV.

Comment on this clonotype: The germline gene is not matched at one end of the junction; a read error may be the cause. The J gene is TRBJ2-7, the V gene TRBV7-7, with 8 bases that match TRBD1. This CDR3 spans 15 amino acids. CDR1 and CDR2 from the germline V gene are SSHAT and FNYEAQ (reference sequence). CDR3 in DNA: TGTGCTAGCAGCGCACAAACAGGGGGATTGGACGAGCAGTACTTC. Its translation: CASSAQTGGLDEQYF.

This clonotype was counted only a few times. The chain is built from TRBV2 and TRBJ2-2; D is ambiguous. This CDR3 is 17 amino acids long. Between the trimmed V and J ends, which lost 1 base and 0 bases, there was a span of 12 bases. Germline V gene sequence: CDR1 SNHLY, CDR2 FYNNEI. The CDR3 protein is CASSEDGRSANTGELFF. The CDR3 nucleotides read TGTGCCAGCAGTGAAGATGGGCGGAGCGCGAACACCGGGGAGCTGTTTTTT.

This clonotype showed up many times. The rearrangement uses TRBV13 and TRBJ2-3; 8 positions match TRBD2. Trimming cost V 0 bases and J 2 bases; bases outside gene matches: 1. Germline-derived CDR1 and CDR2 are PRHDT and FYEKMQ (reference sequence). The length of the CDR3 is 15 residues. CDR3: CASSLGLAVTDTQYF. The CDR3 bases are TGTGCCAGCAGCTTAGGACTAGCGGTCACAGATACGCAGTATTTT.

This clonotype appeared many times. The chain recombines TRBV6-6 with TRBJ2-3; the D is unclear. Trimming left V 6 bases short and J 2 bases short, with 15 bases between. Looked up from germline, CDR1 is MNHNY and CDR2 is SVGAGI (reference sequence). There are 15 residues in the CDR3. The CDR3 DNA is TGTGCCAGCAGCCGGTACGGGCGGACCACAGATACGCAGTATTTT. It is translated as CASSRYGRTTDTQYF.

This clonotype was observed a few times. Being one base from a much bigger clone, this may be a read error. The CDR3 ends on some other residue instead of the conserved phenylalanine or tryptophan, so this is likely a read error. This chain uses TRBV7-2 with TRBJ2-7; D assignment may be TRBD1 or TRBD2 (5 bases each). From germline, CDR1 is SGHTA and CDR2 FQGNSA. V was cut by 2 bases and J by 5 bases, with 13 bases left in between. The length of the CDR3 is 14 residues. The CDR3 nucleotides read TGTGCCAGCAGCTTATTGCCAGGGAGTCACGAGCAGTACCTC. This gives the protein CASSLLPGSHEQYL.

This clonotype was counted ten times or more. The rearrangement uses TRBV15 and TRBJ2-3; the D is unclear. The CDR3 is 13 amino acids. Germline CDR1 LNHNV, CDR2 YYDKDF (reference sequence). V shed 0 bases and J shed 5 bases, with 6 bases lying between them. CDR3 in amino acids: CATSRDDGDTQYF. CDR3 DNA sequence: TGTGCCACCAGCAGAGATGACGGAGATACGCAGTATTTT.

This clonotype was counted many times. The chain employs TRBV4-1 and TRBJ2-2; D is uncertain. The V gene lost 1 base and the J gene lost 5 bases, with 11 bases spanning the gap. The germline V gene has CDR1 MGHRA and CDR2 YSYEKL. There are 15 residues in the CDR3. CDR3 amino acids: CASSQVGRLTGELFF. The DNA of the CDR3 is TGCGCCAGCAGCCAAGTCGGCAGGCTGACCGGGGAGCTGTTTTTT.

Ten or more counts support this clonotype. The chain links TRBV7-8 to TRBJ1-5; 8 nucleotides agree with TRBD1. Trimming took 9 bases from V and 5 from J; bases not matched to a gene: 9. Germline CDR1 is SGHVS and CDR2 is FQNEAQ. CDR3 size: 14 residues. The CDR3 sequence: CASTRTGRDQPQHF. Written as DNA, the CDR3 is TGTGCCAGTACCCGGACAGGGAGGGATCAGCCCCAGCATTTT.

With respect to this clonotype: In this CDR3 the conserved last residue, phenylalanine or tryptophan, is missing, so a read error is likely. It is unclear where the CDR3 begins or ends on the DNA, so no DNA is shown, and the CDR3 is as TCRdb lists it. The CDR3 reads CASSLSGRT. V gene TRBV7-2 combines with J gene TRBJ2-6; the table's D call TRBD2 went unverified against the DNA. The germline CDR1 and CDR2 sequences are SGHTA and FQGNSA. Inclusive of both ends, the CDR3 amounts to 9 amino acids.